This T cell receptor beta chain came from a study of T cells in localized non-small cell lung cancer. The CDR3 runs to 14 residues. V gave up 6 bases and J gave up 8 bases, with 16 bases separating them. Germline lookup yields CDR1 MNHNS and CDR2 SASEGT. Study results and caveats: With higher T cell density in blood came longer overall survival. Heterogeneity is still possible, as just one tumor region was sequenced. Appearing in adjacent lung were a median about 50 of the top 100 tumor clones. Clonality of T cells reached its maximum in uninvolved adjacent lung, surpassing tumor.

This clone has just a few counts. What it recognizes is unknown. The assay was immunoSEQ multiplex PCR, and TCRdb's table has in-frame clones only and misses some. In the table there are tens of thousands of clones, around 83% of which are singletons. The chain links TRBV6-1 to TRBJ1-4, with D uncertain. The specimen was PBMCs, collected before any cancer treatment. This clonotype was obtained from a man aged 35-69 years with stage II lung adenocarcinoma. The CDR3 DNA is TGTGCCAGCAGGGCCGGGCCTCAAGGGGAAAAACTGTTTTTT. Amino acid sequence: CASRAGPQGEKLFF.